A single sample gave rise to the 30 T cell receptor beta chains below, sequenced in a study of cytomegalovirus exposure and HLA in healthy donors. With 60 Vbeta and 13 Jbeta primers, the PCR was carried out. TCRdb's table, derived via immunoSEQ multiplex PCR, lists solely in-frame clones and lacks some. The repertoire includes 200,000 or so clones, 65% to 90% of them detected once, and more than 1.3% sits in the top ten. The sample taken for sequencing was PBMCs. The receptor set was obtained from a girl aged 10 to 17 in good health and CMV-seronegative.

CDR3 sequence (DNA): TGTGCCAGCAGTTACATAGGGGTTGACTATGGCTACACCTTC. Protein sequence: CASSYIGVDYGYTF. The rearrangement links TRBV6-6 to TRBJ1-2, with a tentative D call TRBD1 (5 bases). Germline assignment: CDR1 MNHNY and CDR2 SVGAGI (reference sequence). There are 14 residues in the CDR3. Trimming stripped 2 bases from V and 3 bases from J, with 10 bases between.

The chain couples TRBV19 to TRBJ1-2, with 9 bases fitting TRBD1. V lost 7 bases to trimming and J lost 6 bases; unmatched junction nucleotides: 12. The CDR3 contains 15 residues. From germline, CDR1 is LNHDA and CDR2 SQIVND (reference sequence). The CDR3 DNA reads TGTGCCAGTACCCTTCAGGGACAGGGAATAAATGGCTACACCTTC. Translating it yields CASTLQGQGINGYTF.

This rearrangement joins TRBV4-2 to TRBJ2-1; 8 bases map to TRBD2. CDR3 length equals 17 residues. Unmatched junction bases numbered 12, after V lost 0 bases and J lost 8 bases. Germline V gene data show CDR1 as LGHNA and CDR2 as YNFKEQ. The CDR3 sequence: CASSQEATGGGLDEQFF. DNA for the CDR3: TGTGCCAGCAGCCAAGAGGCAACGGGGGGGGGCCTAGATGAGCAGTTCTTC.

The J gene is TRBJ1-2, the V gene TRBV9, with no clear D. This CDR3 is built from 14 residues. From germline, CDR1 is SGDLS and CDR2 YYNGEE. With 3 bases removed from V and 2 bases from J, the gap between germline ends came to 11 bases. The CDR3 DNA reads as TGTGCCAGCAGCGGTAAGGACTACAACTATGGCTACACCTTC. Its protein is CASSGKDYNYGYTF. The variable domain in full, with the rest retrieved from reference TRBV9 and TRBJ1-2, is DSGVTQTPKHLITATGQRVTLRCSPRSGDLSVYWYQQSLDQGLQFLIQYYNGEERAKGNILERFSAQQFPDLHSELNLSSLELGDSALYFCASSGKDYNYGYTFGSGTRLTVV.

J is TRBJ2-1 and V is TRBV19, with TRBD2 as a possible D gene (5 bases). Looked up from germline, CDR1 is LNHDA and CDR2 is SQIVND (reference sequence). The CDR3 loop spans 13 amino acids. Trimming left V 6 bases short and J 9 bases short, with 15 bases between. CDR3 protein: CASSTRAVAEQFF. The CDR3 DNA sequence: TGTGCCAGTAGCACTAGGGCTGTCGCTGAGCAGTTCTTC.

The chain employs TRBV27 and TRBJ1-1, with a possible D match to TRBD1 (6 bases). V lost 7 bases to trimming and J lost 4 bases, with 19 bases between them. Germline assignment: CDR1 MNHEY and CDR2 SMNVEV (reference sequence). This CDR3 comprises 15 residues. DNA of the CDR3: TGTGCCAGCATCCAGAGGGGGGGCATGGGCACTGAAGCTTTCTTT. It specifies CASIQRGGMGTEAFF.

The genes are TRBV5-4 and TRBJ1-4; D might be TRBD1 (5 bases). The germline gives CDR1 SGHNT, CDR2 YYREEE (reference sequence). The V end was cut by 3 bases, the J end by 6 bases, with 15 bases between. The CDR3 runs to 15 residues. The CDR3 reads CASSYSGRGDEKLFF. CDR3 bases: TGTGCCAGCAGCTATTCAGGGCGGGGGGATGAAAAACTGTTTTTT.

Written as DNA, the CDR3 is TGTGCCAGCAGCTCCCACCGAGCGAACACCGGGGAGCTGTTTTTT. Its protein is CASSSHRANTGELFF. The rearrangement joins TRBV5-4 to TRBJ2-2, with no clear D. Germline V gene lookup returns CDR1 SGHNT and CDR2 YYREEE (reference sequence). The V and J ends lost 3 bases and 0 bases respectively, with 9 bases between them. The CDR3 has 15 residues.

The V gene is TRBV6-5, the J gene TRBJ1-5; D ambiguous. Trimming took off 6 bases at V and 3 bases at J, with 12 bases between the two ends. Per the germline V gene, CDR1 is MNHEY and CDR2 is SVGAGI. CDR3 length: 14 residues. As DNA, the CDR3 is TGTGCCAGCAGACGTGAGGGTCCCAATCAGCCCCAGCATTTT. Its protein product is CASRREGPNQPQHF.

The J gene is TRBJ2-7, the V gene TRBV2; maybe TRBD1 (6 bases). The V end lost 7 bases, the J end lost 3 bases, and 13 bases lay between the germline ends. From germline, CDR1 is SNHLY and CDR2 FYNNEI. There are 13 residues in the CDR3. As DNA, the CDR3 is TGTGCCAGCAAGGCAGGGGAACGCTACGAGCAGTACTTC. It yields the protein CASKAGERYEQYF.

This rearrangement joins TRBV5-1 to TRBJ1-1, with D perhaps matching TRBD1 (6 bases). The CDR3 is 14 residues long. Germline loops: CDR1 SGHRS, CDR2 YFSETQ. Trimming pared 0 bases from V and 5 bases from J, leaving 11 bases between. The CDR3 nucleotides read TGCGCCAGCAGCTTGGGGGGGCGCGAAACTGAAGCTTTCTTT. As protein: CASSLGGRETEAFF.

The genes are TRBV2 and TRBJ1-5; 7 positions match TRBD1. Germline lookup yields CDR1 SNHLY and CDR2 FYNNEI. This CDR3 spans 13 amino acids. V shed 7 bases and J 1 base; nucleotides not matched to a gene: 1. The CDR3 coding sequence is TGTGCCAGCAACAGGGGAAGCAATCAGCCCCAGCATTTT. Its protein product is CASNRGSNQPQHF.

The gene calls are TRBV11-2 and TRBJ2-5; D call uncertain. Looked up from germline, CDR1 is SGHAT and CDR2 is FQNNGV. The CDR3 loop spans 13 amino acids. The ends were cut back, 3 bases at V and 3 bases at J, with 8 bases in the middle. The CDR3 DNA sequence: TGTGCCAGCAGCTTTATGAGGAAAGAGACCCAGTACTTC. Its translation: CASSFMRKETQYF.

The V gene is TRBV6-5, the J gene TRBJ2-1; the D gene is possibly TRBD1 (6 bases). The germline CDR1 and CDR2 sequences are MNHEY and SVGAGI. V was clipped by 2 bases and J by 3 bases, with 14 bases between them. This CDR3 region has 16 residues. The CDR3 loop reads CASSYNARGHYNEQFF. Here the CDR3 DNA reads TGTGCCAGCAGTTACAACGCCAGGGGACACTACAATGAGCAGTTCTTC.

The V gene is TRBV19, the J gene TRBJ2-6, with D tentatively TRBD2 (5 bases). Deletions cut 7 bases from V and 2 bases from J, with 15 bases between. Germline CDR1 LNHDA, CDR2 SQIVND (reference sequence). CDR3 length: 16 residues. CDR3 protein: CASKFLRAAGANVLTF. The CDR3 DNA reads as TGTGCCAGTAAGTTTTTGAGGGCAGCTGGGGCCAACGTCCTGACTTTC.

In its sample, this clone was seen a few times. V and J are TRBV5-5 and TRBJ1-1; a possible D gene is TRBD1 (6 bases). Trimming removed 3 bases at V and 8 bases at J, with 14 bases between. The CDR3 contains 13 residues. CDR1 is SGHKS, CDR2 YYEKEE, per germline (reference sequence). CDR3 amino acids: CASSWEGQGEAFF. The CDR3 DNA reads as TGTGCCAGCAGCTGGGAGGGGCAGGGGGAAGCTTTCTTT.

V gene TRBV28 combines with J gene TRBJ1-2; TRBD1 is a possible D gene (5 bases). V dropped 0 bases and J dropped 8 bases, with 10 bases sitting between them. Germline CDR1 MDHEN, CDR2 SYDVKM. The CDR3 runs 13 residues. The CDR3 nucleotides are TGTGCCAGCAGTTTATGGAGGACATCGGGCTACACCTTC. Translating it yields CASSLWRTSGYTF.

The rearrangement joins TRBV2 to TRBJ1-2, with 8 nucleotides matching TRBD1. The trim removed 0 bases at V and 7 bases at J, leaving 7 bases unmatched. CDR1 and CDR2 (germline): SNHLY, FYNNEI. CDR3 length: 15 residues. CDR3 nucleotide sequence: TGTGCCAGCAGTGAAGCCGCGACAGGGGTCGGTGGCTACACCTTC. Translated, it gives CASSEAATGVGGYTF.

The chain recombines TRBV9 with TRBJ2-3, with 7 nucleotides matching TRBD2. Trimming removed 1 base from V and 4 bases from J; junction bases left unmatched: 9. This CDR3 has 16 residues. Germline CDR1 and CDR2: SGDLS and YYNGEE. The CDR3 bases are TGTGCCAGCAGCGTATGGGTGGCGGGAGCGCCAGATACGCAGTATTTT. Translation: CASSVWVAGAPDTQYF.

The chain couples TRBV19 to TRBJ1-2; D perhaps matches TRBD1 (5 bases). Trimming left V 7 bases short and J 3 bases short, with 15 bases between. This CDR3 has 14 amino acids. Germline CDR1 LNHDA, CDR2 SQIVND (reference sequence). The CDR3 DNA reads TGTGCCAGTATCTCCGGGGGGTCCTACTATGGCTACACCTTC. Translation: CASISGGSYYGYTF.

The V call is TRBV30, the J call TRBJ1-2; 8 bases fit TRBD1. V gave up 0 bases and J gave up 0 bases; unmatched junction bases: 9. Germline V gene sequence: CDR1 GTSNPN, CDR2 SVGIG (reference sequence). The CDR3 runs to 17 residues. The CDR3, as DNA: TGTGCCTGGAGTGTATCGAGACAGGGGTTAGCTAACTATGGCTACACCTTC. Its protein product is CAWSVSRQGLANYGYTF.

The chain has TRBV28 and TRBJ1-2; 9 bases fit TRBD1. The CDR3 consists of 16 residues. V was clipped by 6 bases and J by 5 bases; unmatched bases: 13. Germline-derived CDR1 and CDR2 are MDHEN and SYDVKM. In nucleotides, the CDR3 is TGTGCCAGCAGCCAAATTACAGGGGGCCTGGGATATGGCTACACCTTC. It encodes CASSQITGGLGYGYTF.

The chain employs TRBV28 and TRBJ1-6; D remains unclear. This CDR3 has 15 residues. Germline V CDR1 and CDR2: MDHEN, SYDVKM. Trimming left V 5 bases short and J 0 bases short, with 8 bases between. The CDR3 reads CASSHESSYNSPLHF. In DNA, the CDR3 is TGTGCCAGCAGTCATGAGAGCTCCTATAATTCACCCCTCCACTTT.

The gene calls are TRBV30 and TRBJ1-2, with 9 bases lining up with TRBD1. V lost 8 bases to trimming and J lost 0 bases; unmatched junction nucleotides: 10. The CDR3 runs to 15 residues. The germline V gene has CDR1 GTSNPN and CDR2 SVGIG (reference sequence). CDR3 coding DNA: TGTGCCGGGTACCGGGACAGGGCTTCTAACTATGGCTACACCTTC. It encodes CAGYRDRASNYGYTF. Variable domain in full (rest from reference TRBV30 and TRBJ1-2): SQTIHQWPATLVQPVGSPLSLECTVEGTSNPNLYWYRQAAGRGLQLLFYSVGIGQISSEVPQNLSASRPQDRQFILSSKKLLLSDSGFYLCAGYRDRASNYGYTFGSGTRLTVV.

This chain uses TRBV30 with TRBJ1-3; perhaps TRBD1 as D (6 bases). Between the trimmed V and J ends, which lost 2 bases and 0 bases, there was a span of 8 bases. Germline V gene lookup returns CDR1 GTSNPN and CDR2 SVGIG (reference sequence). CDR3 length: 14 residues. The CDR3 sequence is CAWSPGHSGNTIYF. CDR3 in DNA: TGTGCCTGGAGTCCGGGACACTCTGGAAACACCATATATTTT.

The genes are TRBV27 and TRBJ1-2; no definite D call. V shed 6 bases and J shed 1 base, with 15 bases lying between them. Germline values: CDR1 MNHEY, CDR2 SMNVEV (reference sequence). This CDR3 contains 15 residues. The CDR3 protein is CASSPRAGSNYGYTF. CDR3 DNA: TGTGCCAGCAGCCCGCGGGCGGGGAGTAACTATGGCTACACCTTC.

CDR3 sequence (DNA): TGTGCCAGCAGCTTCGGTCCGGGACAGGCAGTACAGCCCCAGCATTTT. Protein: CASSFGPGQAVQPQHF. The genes are TRBV5-5 and TRBJ1-5; 8 nucleotides align to TRBD1. Germline-derived CDR1 and CDR2 are SGHKS and YYEKEE (reference sequence). Trimming removed 2 bases from V and 7 bases from J; junction bases left unmatched: 11. The length of the CDR3 is 16 residues.

V usage is TRBV4-3 and J usage is TRBJ2-7; weak D call: TRBD1 (6 bases). V lost 0 bases and J lost 6, with 15 bases in between. The CDR3 loop spans 15 amino acids. CDR1 is LGHNA and CDR2 is YSLEER in the germline V gene. The CDR3 DNA reads as TGCGCCAGCAGCCAAGAATACAGGGTTTGGGTCGAGCAGTACTTC. Amino acids: CASSQEYRVWVEQYF.

About this clone: One junction end does not reproduce the germline sequence, and a read error may be involved. The chain is built from TRBV28 and TRBJ2-1, with TRBD1 as a possible D gene (5 bases). The CDR3 extends over 13 amino acids. Germline V gene data show CDR1 as MDHEN and CDR2 as SYDVKM. The CDR3 DNA reads TGTGCCAGCGGGATAGGGGCCTATAATGAGCAGTTCTTC. It is translated as CASGIGAYNEQFF.

The chain uses TRBV28 and TRBJ1-4, with D perhaps matching TRBD1 (6 bases). Germline CDR1 MDHEN, CDR2 SYDVKM. This CDR3 has 14 residues. V gave up 5 bases and J gave up 5 bases, with 12 bases separating them. The CDR3 region is CASSPTGWNEKLFF. CDR3 DNA sequence: TGTGCCAGCAGTCCTACAGGGTGGAATGAAAAACTGTTTTTT. The full variable domain, its missing parts supplied by reference TRBV28 and TRBJ1-4, is DVKVTQSSRYLVKRTGEKVFLECVQDMDHENMFWYRQDPGLGLRLIYFSYDVKMKEKGDIPEGYSVSREKKERFSLILESASTNQTSMYLCASSPTGWNEKLFFGSGTQLSVL.